A single sample gave rise to the 11 T cell receptor beta chains below, sequenced in a study of T cell changes during pregnancy in multiple sclerosis (dated by TCRdb to 2018 to 2020). Library preparation employed the immunoSEQ multiplex PCR assay. Held by TCRdb, this immuneACCESS table contains in-frame sequences only and omits some clones. Under half of the omission traces to an unresolved V gene where checked; the cause of the rest is unknown. Counted in this sample were 40,000 or so clones; around 90% of them appeared once. In total, the top ten clones hold about 0.42% of the sample. The sample was CD4+ T cells from peripheral blood mononuclear cells, taken in the third trimester of pregnancy. The receptors were gathered from a female donor with multiple sclerosis, enrolled in a pregnancy study.

The V gene is TRBV15, the J gene TRBJ2-3, with a weak D call TRBD2 (5 bases). Trimming pared 7 bases from V and 5 bases from J, leaving 10 bases between. Per germline, CDR1 LNHNV and CDR2 YYDKDF (reference sequence). The CDR3 sequence is 12 residues long. The CDR3 protein is CATTDFGDTQYF. Here the CDR3 DNA reads TGTGCCACCACGGACTTTGGAGATACGCAGTATTTT.

The chain uses TRBV5-6 and TRBJ1-2, with D possibly TRBD1 on 6 matching bases. CDR3 length: 14 amino acids. V was clipped by 1 base and J by 5 bases, with 12 bases between them. Germline CDR1 and CDR2: SGHDT and YYEEEE. Here the CDR3 reads CASSLNRVWYGYTF. The CDR3 coding sequence is TGTGCCAGCAGCTTGAACAGGGTATGGTATGGCTACACCTTC.

The gene calls are TRBV10-3 and TRBJ2-3; TRBD2 might be the D (5 bases). Germline V CDR1 and CDR2: ENHRY, SYGVKD. The CDR3 sequence is 14 residues long. V shed 6 bases and J shed 1 base, with 11 bases lying between them. The chain's CDR3 is CAISPGRGTDTQYF. As DNA, the CDR3 is TGTGCCATCAGCCCCGGGCGGGGCACAGATACGCAGTATTTT.

This clone was detected only a few times. This chain uses TRBV27 with TRBJ1-2; 10 positions match TRBD1. The germline gives CDR1 MNHEY, CDR2 SMNVEV (reference sequence). The CDR3 consists of 14 residues. Unmatched junction bases numbered 5, after V lost 3 bases and J lost 7 bases. CDR3: CASSFGTGASGYTF. The CDR3 coding sequence is TGTGCCAGCAGTTTCGGGACAGGGGCTAGTGGCTACACCTTC.

This clone was recorded once. The chain recombines TRBV4-1 with TRBJ2-5; 10 positions agree with TRBD2. This CDR3 is built from 14 residues. Germline V gene data show CDR1 as MGHRA and CDR2 as YSYEKL. The V and J ends lost 0 bases and 10 bases, in that order; junction bases with no gene match: 5. CDR3: CASSQDRSSGSQYF. CDR3 sequence (DNA): TGCGCCAGCAGCCAAGATAGGTCTAGCGGGAGCCAGTACTTC.

V usage is TRBV9 and J usage is TRBJ1-2, with 8 bases aligning to TRBD1. CDR1 and CDR2 (germline): SGDLS, YYNGEE. V lost 0 bases, J lost 8 bases, and 12 bases stayed unmatched. This CDR3 contains 16 residues. CDR3 sequence reads: CASSVDRGAGRIGYTF. CDR3 nucleotide sequence: TGTGCCAGCAGCGTAGACAGGGGGGCGGGCCGAATCGGCTACACCTTC.

The chain has TRBV9 and TRBJ2-1; TRBD2 agrees at 8 bases. The CDR3 consists of 16 residues. Germline trimming cut 3 bases from V and 7 bases from J; bases unmatched to any gene: 12. In germline, CDR1 is SGDLS, CDR2 YYNGEE. This chain's CDR3 is CASSGSTRGGSNEQFF. In DNA form, the CDR3 reads TGTGCCAGCAGCGGATCGACTCGCGGGGGGTCTAATGAGCAGTTCTTC.

This clone was observed a few times. V is TRBV6-5 and J is TRBJ1-1; TRBD1 might be the D (5 bases). The CDR3 extends over 14 amino acids. CDR1 is MNHEY, CDR2 SVGAGI, per germline. The V end was cut by 7 bases, the J end by 0 bases, with 12 bases between. CDR3 nucleotide sequence: TGTGCCAGCAAGCGCGGGGGGATGAACACTGAAGCTTTCTTT. It codes for CASKRGGMNTEAFF.

The V call is TRBV5-1, the J call TRBJ2-3, with 10 bases lining up with TRBD1. The CDR3 is 16 amino acids. Germline V lookup: CDR1 SGHRS, CDR2 YFSETQ. The V and J ends lost 0 bases and 5 bases, in that order; junction bases with no gene match: 6. The CDR3, as DNA: TGCGCCAGCAGCTTGGACCCTGGACAGGGGGGAGATACGCAGTATTTT. Amino acids: CASSLDPGQGGDTQYF.

The rearrangement links TRBV5-1 to TRBJ2-1, with TRBD1 matching over 7 bases. With V trimmed by 4 bases and J by 0 bases, 7 bases remained unmatched. Germline V gene sequence: CDR1 SGHRS, CDR2 YFSETQ. The CDR3 is made up of 16 amino acids. The CDR3 sequence: CASSQTGQSSYNEQFF. The CDR3 DNA reads as TGCGCCAGCAGCCAGACGGGACAGAGCTCCTACAATGAGCAGTTCTTC.

This chain connects TRBV7-2 to TRBJ1-3, with D maybe TRBD1 (6 bases). Germline values: CDR1 SGHTA, CDR2 FQGNSA. Trimming removed 0 bases from V and 2 bases from J, with 8 bases in between. This CDR3 is built from 15 residues. In DNA, the CDR3 is TGTGCCAGCAGCTTAGCGAGGGGGACTGGAAACACCATATATTTT. Protein product: CASSLARGTGNTIYF.